This T cell receptor beta chain is drawn from a study of blood T cells in healthy people across ages. Study outcomes and limitations: Not knowing donor CMV status may have confounded expanded clonotype changes.

Every sample gave at least 6 micrograms of total RNA when it was extracted. For the second PCR, which ran for about 7 to 12 cycles, a sample-barcoded 5' primer and a J-beta primer mix were used. The template-switch adaptor, which had 12 random nucleotides, put a tag on each cDNA molecule. TCRdb redid the calling of the 5' RACE reads with MiXCR, one entry per CDR3 protein. The table has about 970,000 distinct CDR3 sequences, 45% to 60% seen once. Germline values: CDR1 ENHRY, CDR2 SYGVKD. The CDR3 has 14 residues. Trimming removed 11 bases from V and 5 bases from J; junction bases left unmatched: 12. This clonotype occurred a few times. What it binds is unknown.

The source material was blood. This rearrangement joins TRBV10-3 to TRBJ2-1; 7 bases are shared with TRBD2. This TCR was sampled from a woman in her fifties or sixties in good health. The CDR3 sequence: CASAGDHDNNEQFF. CDR3 DNA sequence: TGTGCCTCCGCGGGGGACCACGACAACAATGAGCAGTTCTTC.